These 4 T cell receptor beta chains originate from one sample sequenced in a study of blood T cell repertoires in COVID-19. Sequenced by immunoSEQ multiplex PCR; TCRdb stores in-frame clones only, minus some. The table records about 250,000 clones, over 70% of them present only once. Sequenced: peripheral blood. The receptors derive from an elderly man with acute or convalescent COVID-19.

This clone is a singleton in its sample. The rearrangement uses TRBV7-3 and TRBJ1-1; maybe TRBD1 (5 bases). Germline lookup yields CDR1 SGHTA and CDR2 FQGTGA. Trimming cost V 5 bases and J 2 bases, with 24 bases left between them. The length of the CDR3 is 18 residues. DNA of the CDR3: TGTGCCAGCAGCCAAGAAGGGGTGGGGCCTGTGAGTAACACTGAAGCTTTCTTT. Amino acid sequence: CASSQEGVGPVSNTEAFF.

This rearrangement joins TRBV7-2 to TRBJ1-2, with D perhaps matching TRBD1 (6 bases). The V gene lost 1 base and the J gene lost 4 bases, with 10 bases spanning the gap. The CDR3 spans 14 residues. From germline, CDR1 is SGHTA and CDR2 FQGNSA. The CDR3 DNA sequence: TGTGCCAGCAGCTTAGGACAGGAGATCTATGGCTACACCTTC. Its protein product is CASSLGQEIYGYTF.

J is TRBJ1-4 and V is TRBV3-1 (or the pseudogene TRBV3-2), with TRBD1 identical over 7 bases. The CDR3 has 15 amino acids. CDR1 is LGHDT and CDR2 is YNNKEL in the germline V gene (reference sequence). J was trimmed by 7 bases and V by 1 base; bases with no gene match: 6. CDR3 sequence: CASSQGLGGSEKLFF. Here the CDR3 DNA reads TGTGCCAGCAGCCAAGGGCTAGGGGGCAGTGAAAAACTGTTTTTT.

The CDR3: CASRRRDNTEAFF. The CDR3 nucleotides read TGTGCCAGCAGACGGAGGGATAACACTGAAGCTTTCTTT. The V and J genes are TRBV6-5 and TRBJ1-1, with no clear D. Germline loops: CDR1 MNHEY, CDR2 SVGAGI. CDR3 length: 13 residues. Trimming removed 6 bases at V and 2 bases at J, with 10 bases between.